The present entry profiles one T cell receptor (beta chain) with its context. Its cognate antigen is unknown. Its ends do not fully match the called genes, so a read error is possible. The source of the sample is a study of T cell responses to AZD1222 COVID-19 vaccine. Notes on the study in general: Reportedly, nearly half the spike-specific TCRs target unmutated variant regions. The study found vaccine-associated CD4 TCRs spanning spike, dominant at 160-218 and 743-854. Clonal diversity was possibly underestimated, and white British individuals and females predominated among donors.

Produced via immunoSEQ multiplex PCR; TCRdb's table is partial and in-frame only. Of roughly 50,000 clones listed, 70% to 90% were seen once; the top ten hold less than 5%. The CDR3 totals 16 residues. From germline, CDR1 is SGHRS and CDR2 YFSETQ. This sample comprised peripheral blood, obtained on day 0 of AZD1222 vaccination. This sequence was found in an adult in good health. The chain joins TRBV5-1 to TRBJ2-1; 15 nucleotides line up with TRBD2. The CDR3 nucleotides are TGCGCCAGCAGCTCCGGGACTAGCGGGGGGCAAAGGTTAGGGCTCTTC. Its protein is CASSSGTSGGQRLGLF.